This T cell receptor beta chain was sequenced in a study of cytomegalovirus exposure and HLA in healthy donors. Findings and limits, study-wide: With high specificity and sensitivity, the classifier reportedly diagnosed cytomegalovirus status. Rare sequences made up most TCRs, while some public TCRs were found in many donors. A list of around 150 TCR beta chains associated with cytomegalovirus was given.

The repertoire was sequenced with immunoSEQ multiplex PCR; TCRdb's copy has only in-frame clones and lacks some. The table records 150,000 to 200,000 clones, around nine tenths of them present only once. Germline CDR1 reads SGHTA; CDR2 reads FQGTGA. Losses at the gene ends were 2 bases for V and 9 bases for J; bases not matched to a gene: 4. The CDR3 contains 14 residues. Concerning this clone itself: Its antigen is unidentified.

The sample was PBMCs. The clonotype was recovered from a man younger than 35 in good health and CMV-seropositive. V usage is TRBV7-3 and J usage is TRBJ2-1; 10 nucleotides line up with TRBD2. DNA of the CDR3: TGTGCCAGCAGCTTAGGGCTAGCGGGAGCTGAGCAGTTCTTC. Protein product: CASSLGLAGAEQFF.